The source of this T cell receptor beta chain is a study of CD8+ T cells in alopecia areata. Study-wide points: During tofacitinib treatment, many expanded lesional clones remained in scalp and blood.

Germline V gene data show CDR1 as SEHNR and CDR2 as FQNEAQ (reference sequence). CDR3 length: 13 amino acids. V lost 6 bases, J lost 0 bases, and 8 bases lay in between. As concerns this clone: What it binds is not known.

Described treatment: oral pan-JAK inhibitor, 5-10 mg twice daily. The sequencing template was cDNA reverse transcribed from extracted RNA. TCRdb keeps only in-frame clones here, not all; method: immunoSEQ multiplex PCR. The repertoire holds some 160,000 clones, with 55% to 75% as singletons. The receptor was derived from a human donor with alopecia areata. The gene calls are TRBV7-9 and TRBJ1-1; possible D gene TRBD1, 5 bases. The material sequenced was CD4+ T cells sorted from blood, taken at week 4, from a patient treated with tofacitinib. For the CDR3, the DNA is TGTGCCAGCAGGGCCAGGGTGAACACTGAAGCTTTCTTT. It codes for CASRARVNTEAFF.